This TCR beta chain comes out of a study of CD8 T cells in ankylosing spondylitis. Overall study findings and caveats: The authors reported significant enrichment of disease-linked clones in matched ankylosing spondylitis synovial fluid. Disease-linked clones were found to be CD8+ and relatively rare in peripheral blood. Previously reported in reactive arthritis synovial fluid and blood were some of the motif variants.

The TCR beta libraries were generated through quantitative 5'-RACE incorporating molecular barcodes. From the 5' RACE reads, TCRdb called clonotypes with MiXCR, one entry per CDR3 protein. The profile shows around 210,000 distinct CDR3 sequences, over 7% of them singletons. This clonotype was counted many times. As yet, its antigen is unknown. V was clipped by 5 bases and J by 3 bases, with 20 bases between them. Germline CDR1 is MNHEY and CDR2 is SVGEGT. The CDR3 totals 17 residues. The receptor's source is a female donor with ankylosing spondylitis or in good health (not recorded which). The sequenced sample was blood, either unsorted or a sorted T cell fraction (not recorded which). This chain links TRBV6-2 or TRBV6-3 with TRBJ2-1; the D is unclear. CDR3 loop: CASSRRLPLRNYNEQFF. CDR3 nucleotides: TGTGCCAGCAGTCGAAGACTCCCGTTGCGGAACTACAATGAGCAGTTCTTC.